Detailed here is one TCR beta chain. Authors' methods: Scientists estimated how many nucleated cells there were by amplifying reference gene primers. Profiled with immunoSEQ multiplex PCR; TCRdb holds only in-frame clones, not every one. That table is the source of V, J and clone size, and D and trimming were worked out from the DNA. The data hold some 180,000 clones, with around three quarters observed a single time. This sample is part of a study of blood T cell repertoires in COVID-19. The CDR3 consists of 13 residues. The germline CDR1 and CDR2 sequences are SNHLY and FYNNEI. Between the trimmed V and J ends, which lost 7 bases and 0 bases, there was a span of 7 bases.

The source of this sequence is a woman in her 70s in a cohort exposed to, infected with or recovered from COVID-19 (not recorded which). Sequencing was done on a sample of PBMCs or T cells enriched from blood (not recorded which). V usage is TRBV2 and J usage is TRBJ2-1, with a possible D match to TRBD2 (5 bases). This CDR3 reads CASKGASYNEQFF. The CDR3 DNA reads TGTGCCAGCAAGGGAGCCTCCTACAATGAGCAGTTCTTC.